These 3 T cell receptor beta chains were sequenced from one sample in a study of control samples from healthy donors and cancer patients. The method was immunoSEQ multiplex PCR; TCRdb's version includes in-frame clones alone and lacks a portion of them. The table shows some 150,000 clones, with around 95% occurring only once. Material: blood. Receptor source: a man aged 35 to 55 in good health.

CDR3 in DNA: TGTGCCAGCGGCTCCTACCCCCGGAACACTGAAGCTTTCTTT. It translates to CASGSYPRNTEAFF. V usage is TRBV6-5 and J usage is TRBJ1-1; D is unclear. CDR1 and CDR2 (germline): MNHEY, SVGAGI. CDR3 size: 14 residues. V was shortened by 8 bases and J by 1 base, with 14 bases between the two germline ends.

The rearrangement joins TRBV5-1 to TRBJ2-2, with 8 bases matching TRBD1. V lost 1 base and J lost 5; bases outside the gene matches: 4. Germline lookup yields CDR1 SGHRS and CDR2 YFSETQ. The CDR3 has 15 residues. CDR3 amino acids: CASSLSGGLTGELFF. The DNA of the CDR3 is TGCGCCAGCAGCTTGTCAGGGGGCTTGACCGGGGAGCTGTTTTTT.

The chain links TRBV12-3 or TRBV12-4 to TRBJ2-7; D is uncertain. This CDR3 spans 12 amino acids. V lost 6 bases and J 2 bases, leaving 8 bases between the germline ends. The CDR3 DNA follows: TGTGCCAGCAGCCTGGTAGCCTACGAGCAGTACTTC. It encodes CASSLVAYEQYF.